A single sample gave rise to the 13 T cell receptor beta chains below, sequenced in a study of blood T cells in healthy people across ages. Combining a sample-barcoded 5' primer with a J-beta primer mix, a second PCR ran for roughly 6 to 12 cycles. TCRdb fed the 5' RACE reads into MiXCR, producing one record per CDR3 protein. The table has under 850,000 distinct CDR3 sequences, about 37% seen once; the top ten hold over 10%. The sample taken for sequencing was blood. The source of these receptors is a man younger than 35 in good health.

This clonotype was observed a few times. The chain joins TRBV20-1 to TRBJ2-3; 9 bases agree with TRBD2. The CDR3 is 15 residues long. In germline, CDR1 is DFQATT, CDR2 SNEGSKA (reference sequence). After removal of 5 bases from V and 6 bases from J, the junction contained 12 bases not matched to a gene. The CDR3 nucleotides read TGCAGTGCTGGGGGCCCTAGCGGGGAACGGGATACGCAGTATTTT. Encoded protein: CSAGGPSGERDTQYF.

The chain recombines TRBV20-1 with TRBJ1-2; 8 nucleotides align to TRBD1. Per germline, CDR1 DFQATT and CDR2 SNEGSKA (reference sequence). CDR3 length: 15 amino acids. The V segment lost 2 bases and the J segment 3 bases; nucleotides outside the gene matches: 8. CDR3 coding DNA: TGCAGTGCTAGAAATGCAGACAGGGGCTACTATGGCTACACCTTC. Translated: CSARNADRGYYGYTF.

The chain joins TRBV20-1 to TRBJ2-2; TRBD1 aligns across 9 bases. With 7 bases clipped from V and 0 bases from J, the junction kept 3 bases outside the gene matches. The CDR3 totals 14 residues. The V gene's germline CDR1 is DFQATT and CDR2 SNEGSKA (reference sequence). This CDR3 is CSVRTGANTGELFF. For the CDR3, the DNA is TGCAGTGTCAGGACAGGGGCGAACACCGGGGAGCTGTTTTTT.

This clonotype was counted only a few times. The chain is built from TRBV12-3 or TRBV12-4 and TRBJ1-2, with TRBD1 identical over 7 bases. The CDR3 totals 18 residues. Trimming cost V 2 bases and J 2 bases; bases outside gene matches: 14. The CDR3 coding sequence is TGTGCCAGCAGTTTATTAGGGGACAGCCAACTTAAGAACTATGGCTACACCTTC. Amino acid sequence: CASSLLGDSQLKNYGYTF.

J is TRBJ2-3 and V is TRBV5-1; D possibly matches TRBD1 or TRBD2 (5 bases each). This CDR3 is 15 amino acids long. Trimming removed 1 base from V and 1 base from J, with 10 bases in between. Germline-derived CDR1 and CDR2 are SGHRS and YFSETQ. The CDR3, as DNA: TGCGCCAGCAGCTTGCAGTGGGGACGCACAGATACGCAGTATTTT. Translated, it gives CASSLQWGRTDTQYF.

The V gene is TRBV12-3 or TRBV12-4, the J gene TRBJ1-2; 9 bases line up with TRBD1. The V and J ends lost 6 bases and 8 bases, in that order; junction bases with no gene match: 4. The length of the CDR3 is 12 residues. The CDR3 nucleotides read TGTGCCAGCAGGGGACAGGGTTGGGGCTACACCTTC. It translates to CASRGQGWGYTF.

This chain uses TRBV21-1 with TRBJ2-5. TRBV21-1 is reported as a pseudogene. This CDR3 comprises 15 residues. Here the CDR3 DNA reads TGTGCCAGCAGCTTCTCCAGACATGGTGGCGAGACCCAGTACTTC. This gives the protein CASSFSRHGGETQYF.

In this sample, this clonotype turned up a few times. The chain is built from TRBV5-8 and TRBJ1-2, with 10 positions matching TRBD1. The length of the CDR3 is 15 residues. Trimming cost V 4 bases and J 2 bases; bases outside gene matches: 5. Germline V gene data show CDR1 as SGHTS and CDR2 as YDEGEE. CDR3 loop: CASSGRGQGNYGYTF. In DNA form, the CDR3 reads TGTGCCAGCAGCGGCAGGGGACAGGGGAACTATGGCTACACCTTC.

Remarks on this clonotype: Just one base apart from a much larger clone, this may be a read error. This sequence joins TRBV5-1 and TRBJ2-3; the D is unclear. CDR1 and CDR2 (germline): SGHRS, YFSETQ. The CDR3 contains 15 residues. V was pared by 9 bases and J by 2 bases, with 19 bases between. CDR3 DNA sequence: TGCGCCAACCGTCGGGCAGCACAACCCACAGATACGCAGTATTTT. Its translation: CANRRAAQPTDTQYF.

The chain carries TRBV3-1 and TRBJ2-3, with D possibly being TRBD2 (5 bases). Germline lookup yields CDR1 LGHDT and CDR2 YNNKEL (reference sequence). CDR3 length: 13 amino acids. The V gene lost 5 bases and the J gene lost 4 bases, with 10 bases spanning the gap. The CDR3 DNA is TGTGCCAGCAGCTACCGGGGAGCAGATACGCAGTATTTT. It encodes CASSYRGADTQYF.

For this clonotype: A read error may be the cause here, since a much bigger clone is one base away. The CDR3 protein is CSVGGDGYTF. CDR3 nucleotide sequence: TGCAGCGTTGGAGGGGATGGCTACACCTTC. The genes are TRBV29-1 and TRBJ1-2, with D perhaps matching TRBD1 (5 bases). The V gene's germline CDR1 is SQVTM and CDR2 ANQGSEA. The CDR3 is made up of 10 amino acids. Between the trimmed V and J ends, which lost 4 bases and 6 bases, there was a span of 6 bases.

The V and J genes are TRBV18 and TRBJ2-4; the D gene is possibly TRBD2 (6 bases). The J call may be wrong; the DNA end is better matched by TRBJ2-7. Germline assignment: CDR1 KGHSH and CDR2 LQKENI. The CDR3 sequence is 17 residues long. Here the CDR3 DNA reads TGTGCCAGCTCACGAAATCTCCCCGGGACTTCGACCTACGAGCAGTACTTC. Its protein product is CASSRNLPGTSTYEQYF.

The chain couples TRBV4-3 to TRBJ2-1; 7 bases fit TRBD2. The CDR3 loop spans 15 amino acids. CDR1 is LGHNA and CDR2 is YSLEER in the germline V gene. V was clipped by 1 base and J by 6 bases; unmatched bases: 6. The DNA of the CDR3 is TGCGCCAGCAGCCAAGGGGAGGGAGTAGTCAATGAGCAGTTCTTC. Its protein is CASSQGEGVVNEQFF.